The 5 T cell receptor beta chains presented below share a single source sample, sequenced in a study of T cells in Graves' hyperthyroidism and ophthalmopathy. Amplification yielded TCR beta CDR3 regions, with RNA transcripts as the source. HTBI primers were employed in a first-round RT-PCR of the TCR CDR3. Using its own MiXCR run on the multiplex PCR reads, TCRdb lists one record per CDR3 protein. The sample carries 300,000 to 400,000 distinct CDR3 sequences, about 20% recorded once. Sequenced material: blood. Receptors were obtained from a woman in her forties or fifties with Graves' hyperthyroidism.

This clonotype was detected many times. J is TRBJ1-1 and V is TRBV7-9; no clear D. The CDR3 spans 13 residues. With 4 bases removed from V and 0 bases from J, the gap between germline ends came to 6 bases. Germline V gene sequence: CDR1 SEHNR, CDR2 FQNEAQ (reference sequence). The CDR3 region is CASSSAMNTEAFF. The DNA of the CDR3 is TGTGCCAGCAGCTCAGCTATGAACACTGAAGCTTTCTTT.

V and J are TRBV7-2 and TRBJ2-1; 12 bases match TRBD2. Trimming removed 5 bases from V and 6 bases from J; junction bases left unmatched: 8. Looked up from germline, CDR1 is SGHTA and CDR2 is FQGNSA. The CDR3 has 16 residues. Here the CDR3 DNA reads TGTGCCAGCAGCCCAGGACTAGCGGGATTCCCCAATGAGCAGTTCTTC. This translates into CASSPGLAGFPNEQFF. Based on the CDR3 plus reference TRBV7-2 and TRBJ2-1, the full variable domain is GAGVSQSPSNKVTEKGKDVELRCDPISGHTALYWYRQSLGQGLEFLIYFQGNSAPDKSGLPSDRFSAERTGGSVSTLTIQRTQQEDSAVYLCASSPGLAGFPNEQFFGPGTRLTVL.

This sequence joins TRBV6-1 and TRBJ1-1; D gene unclear. This CDR3 comprises 13 residues. The germline CDR1 and CDR2 sequences are MNHNS and SASEGT. V shed 5 bases and J shed 1 base, with 8 bases lying between them. CDR3 coding DNA: TGTGCCAGCAGTATATTCAGGAACACTGAAGCTTTCTTT. Translation gives CASSIFRNTEAFF.

The rearrangement uses TRBV5-1 and TRBJ2-2; 7 nucleotides align to TRBD2. The CDR3 has 17 residues. Germline V gene sequence: CDR1 SGHRS, CDR2 YFSETQ. Trimming at V came to 4 bases and at J to 1 base, leaving 10 bases not matched to a gene. CDR3 residues: CASSPGASGGNTGELFF. In DNA form, the CDR3 reads TGCGCCAGCAGCCCCGGGGCTAGCGGAGGGAACACCGGGGAGCTGTTTTTT. The full variable domain, in which reference TRBV5-1 and TRBJ2-2 provide the parts outside the CDR3, is KAGVTQTPRYLIKTRGQQVTLSCSPISGHRSVSWYQQTPGQGLQFLFEYFSETQRNKGNFPGRFSGRQFSNSRSEMNVSTLELGDSALYLCASSPGASGGNTGELFFGEGSRLTVL.

In this sample, this clonotype turned up a few times. The chain couples TRBV7-8 to TRBJ1-2; a weak D match, TRBD1 (5 bases). V was shortened by 1 base and J by 4 bases, with 13 bases between the two germline ends. The germline V gene encodes CDR1 SGHVS and CDR2 FQNEAQ. CDR3 length: 15 amino acids. The DNA of the CDR3 is TGTGCCAGCAGCTTAGATGGTGGGGCAGGCTATGGCTACACCTTC. Translating gives CASSLDGGAGYGYTF.